Following are 12 T cell receptor beta chains from one sample sequenced in a study of T cell responses to AZD1222 COVID-19 vaccine. Sequenced by immunoSEQ multiplex PCR; TCRdb stores in-frame clones only, minus some. The repertoire has roughly 120,000 clones, around 90% of them found once; the top ten carry 2.8%. The material was peripheral blood, obtained on day 0 of AZD1222 vaccination. These TCRs come from an adult in good health.

This rearrangement joins TRBV6-4 to TRBJ1-6; no firm D call. Germline V CDR1 and CDR2: MRHNA, SNTAGT. This CDR3 comprises 10 residues. V shed 8 bases and J shed 14 bases, with 10 bases lying between them. CDR3 bases: TGTGCCAGCCATCTCCCCACCCTCCACTTT. It is translated as CASHLPTLHF.

CDR3 residues: CASSSRDSILPFGSPLHF. For the CDR3, the DNA is TGTGCCAGCAGCTCCCGGGACAGCATCCTACCTTTCGGTTCACCCCTCCACTTT. The V call is TRBV7-2, the J call TRBJ1-6; TRBD1 matches 7 bases. Germline V gene data show CDR1 as SGHTA and CDR2 as FQGNSA. After removal of 4 bases from V and 9 bases from J, the junction contained 18 bases not matched to a gene. The CDR3 is made up of 18 amino acids. The full variable domain, rest sourced from reference TRBV7-2 and TRBJ1-6, is GAGVSQSPSNKVTEKGKDVELRCDPISGHTALYWYRQSLGQGLEFLIYFQGNSAPDKSGLPSDRFSAERTGGSVSTLTIQRTQQEDSAVYLCASSSRDSILPFGSPLHFGNGTRLTVT.

The V and J genes are TRBV5-6 and TRBJ1-1, with D uncertain. This CDR3 has 16 amino acids. V shed 7 bases and J shed 3 bases, with 22 bases lying between them. CDR1 is SGHDT, CDR2 YYEEEE, per germline. The CDR3 is CASEVLFKPIDTEAFF. For the CDR3, the DNA is TGTGCCAGCGAAGTACTTTTCAAGCCAATAGACACTGAAGCTTTCTTT.

This clone was observed a single time. The rearrangement joins TRBV7-2 to TRBJ1-2; weak D call: TRBD1 (5 bases). CDR1 is SGHTA, CDR2 FQGNSA, per germline. This CDR3 is 17 amino acids long. Trimming removed 1 base from V and 4 bases from J, with 19 bases in between. CDR3 in amino acids: CASSLVPRGELIYGYTF. CDR3 nucleotide sequence: TGTGCCAGCAGCTTAGTTCCTCGGGGGGAATTAATCTATGGCTACACCTTC.

This clone was found once. The chain is built from TRBV6-5 and TRBJ2-7; D is possibly TRBD2 (6 bases). Germline lookup yields CDR1 MNHEY and CDR2 SVGAGI. The V and J ends lost 0 bases and 3 bases respectively, with 15 bases between them. The CDR3 loop spans 16 amino acids. CDR3 sequence (DNA): TGTGCCAGCAGTTACTCGGCGGCGGGGACCAACTACGAGCAGTACTTC. It is translated as CASSYSAAGTNYEQYF.

The V call is TRBV12-3 or TRBV12-4, the J call TRBJ2-5, with D maybe TRBD2 (5 bases). The CDR3 runs 13 residues. V was trimmed by 6 bases and J by 4 bases, leaving 12 bases between them. The CDR3 protein is CASSSGLLETQYF. The CDR3 DNA is TGTGCCAGCAGCTCTGGACTGCTAGAGACCCAGTACTTC.

The genes are TRBV6-5 and TRBJ2-7, with D tentatively TRBD2 (5 bases). The V gene lost 0 bases and the J gene lost 3 bases, with 12 bases spanning the gap. This CDR3 region has 15 residues. In germline, CDR1 is MNHEY, CDR2 SVGAGI. The chain's CDR3 is CASSYSGALNYEQYF. In nucleotides, the CDR3 is TGTGCCAGCAGTTACTCGGGAGCATTAAACTACGAGCAGTACTTC.

The chain couples TRBV5-5 to TRBJ1-1, with D possibly TRBD1 on 5 matching bases. The V gene lost 4 bases and the J gene lost 1 base, with 11 bases spanning the gap. Germline lookup yields CDR1 SGHKS and CDR2 YYEKEE (reference sequence). This CDR3 has 14 residues. CDR3 sequence reads: CASSMGLTNTEAFF. As DNA, the CDR3 is TGTGCCAGCAGCATGGGACTCACGAACACTGAAGCTTTCTTT.

This rearrangement joins TRBV18 to TRBJ2-5; D uncertain. CDR3 length equals 14 residues. CDR1 KGHSH and CDR2 LQKENI come from the germline V gene. With 0 bases removed from V and 4 bases from J, the gap between germline ends came to 9 bases. CDR3 in DNA: TGTGCCAGCTCACCACCGACCAGAAGAGAGACCCAGTACTTC. Translated, it gives CASSPPTRRETQYF.

V usage is TRBV6-2 or TRBV6-3 and J usage is TRBJ1-2; 7 bases map to TRBD1. CDR1 and CDR2 from the germline V gene are MNHEY and SVGEGT. The CDR3 runs 15 residues. V shed 4 bases, J shed 2 bases, and the junction held 7 bases outside the gene matches. The CDR3 protein is CASSWASTGNYGYTF. Here the CDR3 DNA reads TGTGCCAGCAGTTGGGCATCGACAGGGAACTATGGCTACACCTTC.

The chain recombines TRBV6-6 with TRBJ1-1, with 7 nucleotides matching TRBD1. Germline values: CDR1 MNHNY, CDR2 SVGAGI (reference sequence). The CDR3 covers 13 residues. V was pared by 4 bases and J by 5 bases, with 4 bases of the junction left unmatched. The CDR3 nucleotides read TGTGCCAGCAGTTCGACAGGGTTGACTGAAGCTTTCTTT. Translating gives CASSSTGLTEAFF.

This clone was seen a handful of times. This sequence joins TRBV29-1 and TRBJ1-1; D unresolved. Germline V CDR1 and CDR2: SQVTM, ANQGSEA. V dropped 4 bases and J dropped 0 bases, with 6 bases sitting between them. CDR3 length: 12 amino acids. CDR3 nucleotide sequence: TGCAGCGTTGCTCGGTTGAACACTGAAGCTTTCTTT. It yields the protein CSVARLNTEAFF.